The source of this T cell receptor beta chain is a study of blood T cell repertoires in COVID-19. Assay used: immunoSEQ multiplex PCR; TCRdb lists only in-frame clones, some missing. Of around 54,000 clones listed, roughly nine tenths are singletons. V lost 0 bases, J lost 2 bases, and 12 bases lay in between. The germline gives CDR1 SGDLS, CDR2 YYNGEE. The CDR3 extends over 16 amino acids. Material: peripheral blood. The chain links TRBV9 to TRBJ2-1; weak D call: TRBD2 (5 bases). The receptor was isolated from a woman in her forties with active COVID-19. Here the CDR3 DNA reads TGTGCCAGCAGCGTAGGGAGCAGGACTGCCTACAATGAGCAGTTCTTC. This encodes CASSVGSRTAYNEQFF.